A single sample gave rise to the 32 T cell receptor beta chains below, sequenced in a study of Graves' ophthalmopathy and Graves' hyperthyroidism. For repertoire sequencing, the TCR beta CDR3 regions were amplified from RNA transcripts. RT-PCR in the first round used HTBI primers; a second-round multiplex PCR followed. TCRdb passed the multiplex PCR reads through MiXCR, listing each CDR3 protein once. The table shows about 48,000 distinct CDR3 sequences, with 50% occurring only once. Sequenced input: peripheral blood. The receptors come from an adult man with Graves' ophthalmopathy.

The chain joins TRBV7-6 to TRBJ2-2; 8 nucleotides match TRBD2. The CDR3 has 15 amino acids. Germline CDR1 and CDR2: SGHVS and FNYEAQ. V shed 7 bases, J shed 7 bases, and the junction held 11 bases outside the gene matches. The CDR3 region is CASKPGGGLGGELFF. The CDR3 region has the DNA TGTGCCAGCAAACCGGGAGGGGGGCTCGGCGGGGAGCTGTTTTTT.

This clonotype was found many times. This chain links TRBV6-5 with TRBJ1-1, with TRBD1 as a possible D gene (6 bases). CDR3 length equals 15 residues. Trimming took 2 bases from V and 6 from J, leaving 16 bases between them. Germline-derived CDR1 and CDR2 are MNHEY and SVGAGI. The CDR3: CASSYGPQGPAEAFF. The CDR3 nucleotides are TGTGCCAGCAGTTACGGCCCTCAGGGGCCCGCTGAAGCTTTCTTT.

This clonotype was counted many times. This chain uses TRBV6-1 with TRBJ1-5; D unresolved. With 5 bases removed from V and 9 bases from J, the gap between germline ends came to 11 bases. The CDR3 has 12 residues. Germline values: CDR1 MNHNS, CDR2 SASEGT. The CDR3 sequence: CASSNPTWPQHF. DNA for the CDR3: TGTGCCAGCAGTAACCCGACGTGGCCCCAGCATTTT.

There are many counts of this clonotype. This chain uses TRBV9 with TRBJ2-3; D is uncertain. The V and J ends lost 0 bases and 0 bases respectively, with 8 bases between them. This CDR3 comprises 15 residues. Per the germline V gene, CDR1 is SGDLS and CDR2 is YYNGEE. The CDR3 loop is CASSVDWASTDTQYF. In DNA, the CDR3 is TGTGCCAGCAGCGTAGACTGGGCTAGCACAGATACGCAGTATTTT.

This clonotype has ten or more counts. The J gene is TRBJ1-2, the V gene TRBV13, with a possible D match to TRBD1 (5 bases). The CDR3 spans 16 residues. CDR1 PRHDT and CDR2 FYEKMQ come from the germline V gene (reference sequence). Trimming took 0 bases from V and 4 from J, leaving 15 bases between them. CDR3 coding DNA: TGTGCCAGCAGCTTAGGCCGTGGTCAGGGAGGCTATGGCTACACCTTC. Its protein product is CASSLGRGQGGYGYTF.

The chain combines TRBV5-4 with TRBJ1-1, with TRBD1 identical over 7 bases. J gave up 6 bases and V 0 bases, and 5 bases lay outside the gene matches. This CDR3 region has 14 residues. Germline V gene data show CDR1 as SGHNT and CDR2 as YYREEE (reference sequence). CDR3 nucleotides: TGTGCCAGCAGCTTGGGACAGGGCTTCGCTGAAGCTTTCTTT. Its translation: CASSLGQGFAEAFF.

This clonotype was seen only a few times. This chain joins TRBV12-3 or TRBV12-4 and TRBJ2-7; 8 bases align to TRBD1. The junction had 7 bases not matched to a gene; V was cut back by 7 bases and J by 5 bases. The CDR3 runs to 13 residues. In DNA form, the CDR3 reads TGTGCCAGCACCACAGGGGGATCCCACGAGCAGTACGTC. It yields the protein CASTTGGSHEQYV.

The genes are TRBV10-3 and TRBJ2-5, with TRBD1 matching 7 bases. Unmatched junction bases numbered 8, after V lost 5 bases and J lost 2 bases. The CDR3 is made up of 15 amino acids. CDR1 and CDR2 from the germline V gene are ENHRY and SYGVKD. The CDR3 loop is CAISKPAGGQETQYF. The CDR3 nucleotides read TGTGCCATCAGTAAGCCAGCAGGGGGTCAAGAGACCCAGTACTTC.

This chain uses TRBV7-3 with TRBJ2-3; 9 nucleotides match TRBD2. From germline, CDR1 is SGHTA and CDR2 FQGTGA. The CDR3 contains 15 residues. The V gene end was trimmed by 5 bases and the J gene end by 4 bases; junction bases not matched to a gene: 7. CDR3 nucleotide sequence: TGTGCCAGCAGCCAAGTGCGGGGGGGGTCAGATACGCAGTATTTT. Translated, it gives CASSQVRGGSDTQYF.

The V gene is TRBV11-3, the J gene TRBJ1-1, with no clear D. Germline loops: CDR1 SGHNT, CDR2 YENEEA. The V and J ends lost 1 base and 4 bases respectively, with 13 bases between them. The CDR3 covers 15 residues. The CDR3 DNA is TGTGCCAGCAGCTTAGGATGGCAGAGTGCCACTGAAGCTTTCTTT. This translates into CASSLGWQSATEAFF.

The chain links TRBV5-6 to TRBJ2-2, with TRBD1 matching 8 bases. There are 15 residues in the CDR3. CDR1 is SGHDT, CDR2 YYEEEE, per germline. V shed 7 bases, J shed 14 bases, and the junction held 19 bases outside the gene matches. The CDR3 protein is CASGSTGQGRLSLFF. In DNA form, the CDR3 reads TGTGCCAGCGGCTCCACTGGACAGGGCCGTCTGAGTCTGTTTTTT.

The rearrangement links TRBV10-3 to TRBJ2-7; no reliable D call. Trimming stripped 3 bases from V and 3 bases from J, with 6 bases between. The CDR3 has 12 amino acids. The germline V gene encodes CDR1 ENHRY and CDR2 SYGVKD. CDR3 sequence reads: CAISEMGYEQYF. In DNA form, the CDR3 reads TGTGCCATCAGTGAAATGGGCTACGAGCAGTACTTC.

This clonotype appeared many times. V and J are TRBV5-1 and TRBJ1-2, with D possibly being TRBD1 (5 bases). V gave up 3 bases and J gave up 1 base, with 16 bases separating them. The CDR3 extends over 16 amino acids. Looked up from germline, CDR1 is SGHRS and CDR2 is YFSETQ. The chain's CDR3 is CASSSRLEGLNYGYTF. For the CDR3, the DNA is TGCGCCAGCAGCTCCCGACTCGAGGGACTTAACTATGGCTACACCTTC.

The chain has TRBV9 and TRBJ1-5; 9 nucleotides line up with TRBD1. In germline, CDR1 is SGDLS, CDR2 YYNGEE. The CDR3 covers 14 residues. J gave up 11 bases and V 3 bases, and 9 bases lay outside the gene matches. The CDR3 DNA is TGTGCCAGCAGCGCTGGGACAGGGCAAGAGACCCAGCATTTT. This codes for CASSAGTGQETQHF.

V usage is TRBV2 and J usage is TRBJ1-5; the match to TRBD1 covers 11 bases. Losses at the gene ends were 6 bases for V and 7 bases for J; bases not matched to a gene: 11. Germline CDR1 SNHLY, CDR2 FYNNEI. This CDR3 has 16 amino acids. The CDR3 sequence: CASSTGTGGGEQPQHF. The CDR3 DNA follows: TGTGCCAGCAGCACCGGGACAGGGGGAGGTGAGCAGCCCCAGCATTTT.

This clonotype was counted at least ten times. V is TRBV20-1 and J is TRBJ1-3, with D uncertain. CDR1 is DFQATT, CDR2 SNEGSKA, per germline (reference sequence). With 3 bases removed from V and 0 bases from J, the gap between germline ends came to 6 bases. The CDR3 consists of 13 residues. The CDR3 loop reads CSASDISGNTIYF. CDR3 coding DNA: TGCAGTGCTAGTGACATCTCTGGAAACACCATATATTTT.

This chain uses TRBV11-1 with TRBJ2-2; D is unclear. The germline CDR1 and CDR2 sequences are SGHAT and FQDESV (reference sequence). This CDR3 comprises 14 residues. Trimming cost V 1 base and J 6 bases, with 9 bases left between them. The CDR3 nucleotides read TGTGCCAGCAGCTTAGATTCCTACGCCGGGGAGCTGTTTTTT. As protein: CASSLDSYAGELFF.

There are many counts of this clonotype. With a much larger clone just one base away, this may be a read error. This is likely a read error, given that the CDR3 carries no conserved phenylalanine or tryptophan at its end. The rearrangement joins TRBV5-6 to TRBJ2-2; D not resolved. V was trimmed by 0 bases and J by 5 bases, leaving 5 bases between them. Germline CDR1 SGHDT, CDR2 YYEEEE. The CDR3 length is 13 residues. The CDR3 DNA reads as TGTGCCAGCAGCTTGGGGATAACCGGGGAGCTGTTTCTT. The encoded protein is CASSLGITGELFL.

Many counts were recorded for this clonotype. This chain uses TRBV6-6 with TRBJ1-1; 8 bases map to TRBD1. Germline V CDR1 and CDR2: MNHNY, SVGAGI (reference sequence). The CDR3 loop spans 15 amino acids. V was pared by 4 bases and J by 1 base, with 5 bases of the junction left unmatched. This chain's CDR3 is CASSSRGTGNTEAFF. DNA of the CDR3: TGTGCCAGCAGTTCCCGAGGGACAGGGAACACTGAAGCTTTCTTT.

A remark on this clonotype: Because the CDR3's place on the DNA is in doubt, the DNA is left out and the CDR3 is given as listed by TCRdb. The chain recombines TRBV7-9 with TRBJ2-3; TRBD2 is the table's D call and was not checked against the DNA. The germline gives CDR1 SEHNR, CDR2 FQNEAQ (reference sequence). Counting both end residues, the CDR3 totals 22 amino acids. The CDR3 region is CASSPLRGNSPLHFGGADTQYF.

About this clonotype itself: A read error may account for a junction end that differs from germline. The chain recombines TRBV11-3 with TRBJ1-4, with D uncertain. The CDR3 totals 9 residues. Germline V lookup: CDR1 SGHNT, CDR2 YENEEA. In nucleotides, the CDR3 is TGTGCCAGCAGCTTAGCTAGTACTTTT. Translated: CASSLASTF.

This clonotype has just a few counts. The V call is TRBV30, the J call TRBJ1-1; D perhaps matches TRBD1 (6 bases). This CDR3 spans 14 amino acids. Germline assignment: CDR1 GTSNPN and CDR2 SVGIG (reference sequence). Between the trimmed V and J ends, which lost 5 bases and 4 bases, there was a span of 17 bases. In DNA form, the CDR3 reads TGTGCCTGGGTGAGAGGGGGAGGACCCACTGAAGCTTTCTTT. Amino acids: CAWVRGGGPTEAFF.

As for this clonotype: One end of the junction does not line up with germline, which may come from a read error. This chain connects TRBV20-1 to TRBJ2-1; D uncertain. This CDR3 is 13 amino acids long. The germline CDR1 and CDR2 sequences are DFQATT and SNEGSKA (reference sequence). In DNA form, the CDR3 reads TGCGGTGCTAGAGATCCGGCTTACAATGAGCAGTTCTTC. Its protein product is CGARDPAYNEQFF.

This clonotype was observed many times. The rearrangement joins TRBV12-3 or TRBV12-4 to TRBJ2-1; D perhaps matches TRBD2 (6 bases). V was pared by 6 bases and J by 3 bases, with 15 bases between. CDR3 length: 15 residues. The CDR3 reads CASSLTSFGYNEQFF. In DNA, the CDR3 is TGTGCCAGCAGCCTGACTAGTTTTGGCTACAATGAGCAGTTCTTC.

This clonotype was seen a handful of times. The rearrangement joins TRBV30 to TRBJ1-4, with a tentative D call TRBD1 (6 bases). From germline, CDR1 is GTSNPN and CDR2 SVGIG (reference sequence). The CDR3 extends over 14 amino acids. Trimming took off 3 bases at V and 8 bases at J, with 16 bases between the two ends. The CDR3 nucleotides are TGTGCCTGGAGCTCAGGGGAAAGGAGGGAAAAACTGTTTTTT. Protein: CAWSSGERREKLFF.

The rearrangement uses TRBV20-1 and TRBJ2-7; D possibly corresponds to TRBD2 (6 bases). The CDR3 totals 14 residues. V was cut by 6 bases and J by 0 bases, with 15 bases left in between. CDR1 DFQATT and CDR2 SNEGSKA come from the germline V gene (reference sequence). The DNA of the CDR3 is TGCAGTGCCCCTGGGACTCCTAGCTCCTACGAGCAGTACTTC. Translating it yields CSAPGTPSSYEQYF.

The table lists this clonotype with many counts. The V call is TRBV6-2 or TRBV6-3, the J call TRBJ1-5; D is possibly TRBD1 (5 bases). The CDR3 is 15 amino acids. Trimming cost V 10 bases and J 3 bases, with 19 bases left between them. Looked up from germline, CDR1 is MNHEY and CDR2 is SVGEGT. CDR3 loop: CATGGWGFINQPQHF. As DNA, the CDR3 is TGTGCCACCGGGGGGTGGGGCTTCATCAATCAGCCCCAGCATTTT.

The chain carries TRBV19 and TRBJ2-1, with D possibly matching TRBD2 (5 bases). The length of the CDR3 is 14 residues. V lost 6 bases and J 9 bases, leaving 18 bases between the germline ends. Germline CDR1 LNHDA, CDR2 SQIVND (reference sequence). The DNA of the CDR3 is TGTGCCAGTAGAGGTACCCGGGCTAGCCCTGAGCAGTTCTTC. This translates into CASRGTRASPEQFF.

DNA of the CDR3: TGCAGTGCTAGATCTCAGAGCAATCAGCCCCAGCATTTT. This sequence encodes CSARSQSNQPQHF. The genes are TRBV20-1 and TRBJ1-5; D is undetermined. Germline V gives CDR1 DFQATT, CDR2 SNEGSKA (reference sequence). Trimming removed 2 bases at V and 1 base at J, with 6 bases between. CDR3 length: 13 amino acids.

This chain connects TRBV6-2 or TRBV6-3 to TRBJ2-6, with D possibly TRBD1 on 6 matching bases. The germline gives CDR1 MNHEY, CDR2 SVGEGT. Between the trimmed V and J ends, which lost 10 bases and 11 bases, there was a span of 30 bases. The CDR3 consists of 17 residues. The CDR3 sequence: CATGDKRGNPSRDVLTF. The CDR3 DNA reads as TGTGCCACCGGGGACAAAAGGGGTAACCCGTCAAGGGACGTCCTGACTTTC.

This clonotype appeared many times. The CDR3 nucleotides read TGTGCCAGCAGAAGGACAGGACGAAATCAGCCCCAGCATTTT. Translation: CASRRTGRNQPQHF. The chain links TRBV6-5 to TRBJ1-5; TRBD1 agrees at 7 bases. Germline V CDR1 and CDR2: MNHEY, SVGAGI. The V segment lost 6 bases and the J segment 4 bases; nucleotides outside the gene matches: 6. The CDR3 consists of 14 residues.

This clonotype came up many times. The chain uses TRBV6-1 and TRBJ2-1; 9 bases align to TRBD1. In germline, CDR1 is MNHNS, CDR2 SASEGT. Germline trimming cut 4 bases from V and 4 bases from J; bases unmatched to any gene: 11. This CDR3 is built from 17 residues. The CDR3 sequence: CASSAHIVGQGYNEQFF. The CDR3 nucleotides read TGTGCCAGCAGTGCTCATATAGTGGGACAGGGTTACAATGAGCAGTTCTTC.